This T cell receptor beta chain was sequenced in a study of blood T cell repertoires in COVID-19. Trimming took off 2 bases at V and 4 bases at J, with 10 bases between the two ends. This CDR3 comprises 14 residues. Germline loops: CDR1 SGHTA, CDR2 FQGNSA. Measured with immunoSEQ multiplex PCR; TCRdb has only the in-frame clones, and not every one. The table has about 150,000 clones, approximately 86% seen once. This clone was counted once. The rearrangement joins TRBV7-2 to TRBJ2-3; a weak D match, TRBD2 (6 bases). The source of this sequence is a man between 60 and 70 years old with COVID-19, enrolled during active disease. The sample comprised peripheral blood. CDR3 residues: CASSLSWGADTQYF. The CDR3 DNA reads TGTGCCAGCAGCTTAAGCTGGGGGGCAGATACGCAGTATTTT.